This T cell receptor beta chain is drawn from a study of identical twins. Germline-derived CDR1 and CDR2 are SEHNR and FQNEAQ (reference sequence). The germline V and J ends were trimmed by 5 bases and 0 bases, with 13 bases remaining between them. The CDR3 spans 15 residues. TCRdb reanalysed the 5' RACE reads using MiXCR and keeps one entry per CDR3 protein. The sample records 500,000 to 600,000 distinct CDR3 sequences, 22% being singletons. Broader study findings: Less excess twin sharing appeared in beta out-of-frame sequences. Out-of-frame alpha sequences common to twins exhibited a surplus of low generation probability.

This clonotype occurred a few times. Its specificity is not known. These data were likewise used in another study, on T cells expressing NK-cell markers. From that second work: The authors derived TCR beta repertoires from sorted CD3+CD56+NKG2C+, CD3+CD56+NKG2C- and CD3+CD56-NKG2C+ T cells. In several donors, these clonotypes also led the CD3+CD56-NKG2C+ fraction.

The clonotype originates from a woman aged 18-30 years in good health. The sequencing input was CD4+ T cells sorted from blood. The V gene is TRBV7-9, the J gene TRBJ1-1; a possible D gene is TRBD1 (5 bases). Here the CDR3 reads CASSPRPGMNTEAFF. CDR3 bases: TGTGCCAGCAGCCCCAGACCAGGGATGAACACTGAAGCTTTCTTT.